This TCR beta chain stems from a study of beta chain features in type 1 diabetes. Study-wide context: In age, gender and cell yields, patients were similar to healthy donors.

Study-wide results and limits: Shortening of TCRB CDR3s, moderate but significant, appeared in all four CD4+ subsets of Type 1 diabetes patients. Insertions were fewer and deletions more numerous at VDJ junctions in type 1 diabetes patients.

The sample holds a few counts of this clone. What it binds is unknown. The authors reverse transcribed all of the isolated RNA, so sequencing captured expressed TCRB transcripts. TCRdb's table, derived via immunoSEQ multiplex PCR, lists solely in-frame clones and lacks some. The table includes more than 550,000 clones, around 15% detected once. CDR3 length equals 14 residues. Germline V gene lookup returns CDR1 MGHDK and CDR2 SYGVNS. The ends lost 3 bases at V and 10 bases at J; junction bases unmatched: 4. The chain uses TRBV25-1 and TRBJ1-4; 11 positions agree with TRBD1. Sequencing input: naive CD4+ T cells from blood. This TCR derives from a man aged 18 to 30 with type 1 diabetes. CDR3 amino acids: CASSDGTGGRKLFF. CDR3 nucleotides: TGTGCCAGCAGTGACGGGACAGGGGGTAGAAAACTGTTTTTT.